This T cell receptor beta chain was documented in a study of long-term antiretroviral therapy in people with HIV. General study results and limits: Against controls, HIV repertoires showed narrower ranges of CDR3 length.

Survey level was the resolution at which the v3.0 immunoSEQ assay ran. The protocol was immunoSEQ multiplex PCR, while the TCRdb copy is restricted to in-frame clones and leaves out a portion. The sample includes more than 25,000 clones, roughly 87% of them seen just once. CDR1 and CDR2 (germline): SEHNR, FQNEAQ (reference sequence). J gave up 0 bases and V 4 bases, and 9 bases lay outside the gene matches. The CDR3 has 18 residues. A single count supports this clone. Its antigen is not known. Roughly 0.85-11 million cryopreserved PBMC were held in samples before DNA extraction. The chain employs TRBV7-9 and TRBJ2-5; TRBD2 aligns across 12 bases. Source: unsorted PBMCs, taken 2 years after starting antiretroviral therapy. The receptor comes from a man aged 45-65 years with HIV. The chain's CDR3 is CASSSNRRTSGDQETQYF. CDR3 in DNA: TGTGCCAGCAGCTCAAATAGACGGACTAGCGGGGACCAAGAGACCCAGTACTTC.